The T cell receptor beta chain under discussion was sequenced for a study of human T cells and chemical hapten exposure. About the study: Small discrepancies in pooled library volume mainly accounted for the varying TCR yields per sample.

Each CDR3 protein gets one entry after TCRdb re-called the RACE reads with MiXCR. The sample consists of approximately 180,000 distinct CDR3 sequences, 30% of them appearing once. The time point was: pre-sensitization, week 0. The treatment: therapeutic diphenylcyclopropenone sensitization with weekly scalp DPC. There are a few counts of this clonotype. The V and J ends lost 4 bases and 3 bases, in that order; junction bases with no gene match: 6. CDR1 SGHTA and CDR2 FQGNSA come from the germline V gene. This CDR3 comprises 15 residues. The genes are TRBV7-2 and TRBJ2-5; 9 bases agree with TRBD2. This TCR derives from a woman aged 30 to 39 with alopecia areata. Some clones in this sample may be carry-over from other donors' samples. Sequencing used whole blood, obtained in connection with sensitization to the hapten diphenylcyclopropenone (DPC). Written as DNA, the CDR3 is TGTGCCAGCAGCTCTAATAGCGGGAGTAAAGAGACCCAGTACTTC. It encodes CASSSNSGSKETQYF. Combining the CDR3 with reference TRBV7-2 and TRBJ2-5 gives the whole variable domain GAGVSQSPSNKVTEKGKDVELRCDPISGHTALYWYRQSLGQGLEFLIYFQGNSAPDKSGLPSDRFSAERTGGSVSTLTIQRTQQEDSAVYLCASSSNSGSKETQYFGPGTRLLVL.